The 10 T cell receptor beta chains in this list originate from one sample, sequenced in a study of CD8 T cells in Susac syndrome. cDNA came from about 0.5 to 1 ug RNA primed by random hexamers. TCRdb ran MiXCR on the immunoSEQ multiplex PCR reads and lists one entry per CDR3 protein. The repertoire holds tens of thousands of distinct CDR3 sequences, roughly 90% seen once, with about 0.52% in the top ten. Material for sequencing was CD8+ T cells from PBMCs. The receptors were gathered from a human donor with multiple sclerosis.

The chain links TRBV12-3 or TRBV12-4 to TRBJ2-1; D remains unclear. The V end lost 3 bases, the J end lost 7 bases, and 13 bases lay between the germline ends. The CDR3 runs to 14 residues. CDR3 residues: CASSFLQVGNEQFF. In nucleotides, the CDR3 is TGTGCCAGCAGTTTTCTCCAGGTGGGGAATGAGCAGTTCTTC.

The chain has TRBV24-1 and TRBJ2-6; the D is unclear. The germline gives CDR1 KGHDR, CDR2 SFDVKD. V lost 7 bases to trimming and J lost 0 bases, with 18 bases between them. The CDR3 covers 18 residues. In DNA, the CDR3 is TGTGCCACCAGCACAGACAACGTAGGTGCCTCTGGGGCCAACGTCCTGACTTTC. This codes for CATSTDNVGASGANVLTF.

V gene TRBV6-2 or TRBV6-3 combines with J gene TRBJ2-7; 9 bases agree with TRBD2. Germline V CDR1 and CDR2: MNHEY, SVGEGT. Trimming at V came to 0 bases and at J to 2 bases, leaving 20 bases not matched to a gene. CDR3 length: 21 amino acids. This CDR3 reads CASSYSRGLATRGYGTYEQYF. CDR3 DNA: TGTGCCAGCAGTTACTCACGAGGACTAGCGACTCGGGGGTACGGTACCTACGAGCAGTACTTC.

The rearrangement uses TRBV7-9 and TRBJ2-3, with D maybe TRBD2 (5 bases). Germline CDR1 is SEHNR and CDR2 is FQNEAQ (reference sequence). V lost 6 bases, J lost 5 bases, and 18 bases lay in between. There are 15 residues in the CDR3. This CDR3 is CASSSTDPGKDTQYF. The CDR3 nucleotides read TGTGCCAGCAGTTCTACGGACCCCGGGAAAGATACGCAGTATTTT.

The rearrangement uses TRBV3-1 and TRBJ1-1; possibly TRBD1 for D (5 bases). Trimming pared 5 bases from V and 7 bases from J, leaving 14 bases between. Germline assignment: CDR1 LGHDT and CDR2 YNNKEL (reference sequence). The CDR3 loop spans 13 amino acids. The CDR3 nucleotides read TGTGCCAGCAGCACCCGGGACGGCAATGAAGCTTTCTTT. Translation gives CASSTRDGNEAFF.

The CDR3 is CAWSDDGYTF. In DNA, the CDR3 is TGTGCCTGGAGCGACGATGGCTACACCTTC. V and J are TRBV30 and TRBJ1-2, with unresolved D. Looked up from germline, CDR1 is GTSNPN and CDR2 is SVGIG (reference sequence). The CDR3 extends over 10 amino acids. V was trimmed by 3 bases and J by 6 bases, leaving 5 bases between them.

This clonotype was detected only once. The CDR3 DNA follows: TGTGCCAGCACCCCCCTCGGTATATACACTGAAGCTTTCTTT. Amino acids: CASTPLGIYTEAFF. The rearrangement links TRBV28 to TRBJ1-1; the D is unclear. V was clipped by 7 bases and J by 3 bases, with 15 bases between them. This CDR3 contains 14 residues. The germline gives CDR1 MDHEN, CDR2 SYDVKM.

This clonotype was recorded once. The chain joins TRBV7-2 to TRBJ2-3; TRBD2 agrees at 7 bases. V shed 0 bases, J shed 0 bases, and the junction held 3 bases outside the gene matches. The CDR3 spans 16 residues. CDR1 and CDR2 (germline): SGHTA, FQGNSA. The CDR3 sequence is CASSLAVLASTDTQYF. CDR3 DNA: TGTGCCAGCAGCTTAGCGGTACTAGCGAGCACAGATACGCAGTATTTT. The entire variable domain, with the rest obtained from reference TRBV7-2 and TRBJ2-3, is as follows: GAGVSQSPSNKVTEKGKDVELRCDPISGHTALYWYRQSLGQGLEFLIYFQGNSAPDKSGLPSDRFSAERTGGSVSTLTIQRTQQEDSAVYLCASSLAVLASTDTQYFGPGTRLTVL.

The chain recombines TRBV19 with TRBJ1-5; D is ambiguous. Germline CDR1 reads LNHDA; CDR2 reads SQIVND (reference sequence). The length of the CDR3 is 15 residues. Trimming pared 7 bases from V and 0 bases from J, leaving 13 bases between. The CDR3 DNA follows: TGTGCCAGTAACTCCAACGGATTTAGCAATCAGCCCCAGCATTTT. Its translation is CASNSNGFSNQPQHF. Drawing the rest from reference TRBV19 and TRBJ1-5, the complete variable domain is DGGITQSPKYLFRKEGQNVTLSCEQNLNHDAMYWYRQDPGQGLRLIYYSQIVNDFQKGDIAEGYSVSREKKESFPLTVTSAQKNPTAFYLCASNSNGFSNQPQHFGDGTRLSIL.

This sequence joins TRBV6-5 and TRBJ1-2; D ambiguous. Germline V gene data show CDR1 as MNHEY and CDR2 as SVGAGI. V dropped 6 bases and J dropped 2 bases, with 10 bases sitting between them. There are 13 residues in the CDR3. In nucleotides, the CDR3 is TGTGCCAGCAGCGAGGGTTCAAACTATGGCTACACCTTC. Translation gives CASSEGSNYGYTF.